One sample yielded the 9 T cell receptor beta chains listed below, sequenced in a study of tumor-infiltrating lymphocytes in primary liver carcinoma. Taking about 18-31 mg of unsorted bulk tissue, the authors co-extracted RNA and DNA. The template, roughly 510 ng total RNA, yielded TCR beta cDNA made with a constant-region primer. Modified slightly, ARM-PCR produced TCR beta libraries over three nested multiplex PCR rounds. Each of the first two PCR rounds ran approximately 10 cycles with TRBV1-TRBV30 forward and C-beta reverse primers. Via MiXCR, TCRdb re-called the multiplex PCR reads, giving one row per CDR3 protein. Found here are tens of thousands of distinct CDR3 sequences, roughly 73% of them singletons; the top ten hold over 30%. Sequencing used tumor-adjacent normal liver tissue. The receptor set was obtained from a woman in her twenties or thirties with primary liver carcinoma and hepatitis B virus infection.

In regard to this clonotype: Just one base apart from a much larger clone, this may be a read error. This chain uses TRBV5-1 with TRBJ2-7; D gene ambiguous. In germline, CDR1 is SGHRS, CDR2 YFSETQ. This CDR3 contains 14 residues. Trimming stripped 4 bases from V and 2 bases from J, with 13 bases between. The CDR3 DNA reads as TGCGCCAGCAGCCCACACGGAGCCCCCTACGAGCAGTACTTC. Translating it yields CASSPHGAPYEQYF.

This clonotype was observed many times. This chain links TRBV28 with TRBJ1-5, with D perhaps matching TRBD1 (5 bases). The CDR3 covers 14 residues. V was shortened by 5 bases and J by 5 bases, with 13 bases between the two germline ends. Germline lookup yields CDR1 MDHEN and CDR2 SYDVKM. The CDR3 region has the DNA TGTGCCAGCAGTATCAGGGCAGCTCATCAGCCCCAGCATTTT. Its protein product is CASSIRAAHQPQHF.

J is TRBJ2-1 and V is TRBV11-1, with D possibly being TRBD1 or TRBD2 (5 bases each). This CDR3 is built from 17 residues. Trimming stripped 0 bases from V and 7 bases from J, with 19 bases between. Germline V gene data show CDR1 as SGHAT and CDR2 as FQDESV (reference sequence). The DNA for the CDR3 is TGTGCCAGCAGCTTAGCAGCACTGGTAGAGGGGCTAAATGAGCAGTTCTTC. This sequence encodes CASSLAALVEGLNEQFF.

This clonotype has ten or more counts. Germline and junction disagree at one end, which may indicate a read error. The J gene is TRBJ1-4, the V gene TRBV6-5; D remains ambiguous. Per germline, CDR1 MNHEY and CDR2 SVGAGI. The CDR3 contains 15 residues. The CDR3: CASSYSIVTNEELFF. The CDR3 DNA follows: TGTGCCAGCAGTTACTCGATAGTAACTAATGAAGAACTGTTTTTT.

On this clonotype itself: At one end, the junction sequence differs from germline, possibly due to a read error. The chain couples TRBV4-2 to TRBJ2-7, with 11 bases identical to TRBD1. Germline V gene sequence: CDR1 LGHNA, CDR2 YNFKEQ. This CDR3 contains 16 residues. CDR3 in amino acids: CASSQDSGQGGDEKYF. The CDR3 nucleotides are TGTGCCAGCAGCCAAGATTCGGGACAGGGGGGGGACGAGAAGTATTTC.

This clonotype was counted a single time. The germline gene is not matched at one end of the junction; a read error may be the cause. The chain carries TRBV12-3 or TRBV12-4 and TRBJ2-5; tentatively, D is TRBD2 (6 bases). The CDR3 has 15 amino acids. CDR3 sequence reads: CACSTHPGSEGTQYF. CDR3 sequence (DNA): TGTGCCTGCAGCACCCACCCCGGGAGCGAAGGGACCCAGTACTTT.

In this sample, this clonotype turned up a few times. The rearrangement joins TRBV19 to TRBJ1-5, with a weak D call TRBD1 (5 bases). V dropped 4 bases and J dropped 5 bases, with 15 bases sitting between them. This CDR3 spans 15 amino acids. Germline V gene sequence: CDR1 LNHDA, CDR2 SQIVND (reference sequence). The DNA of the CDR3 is TGTGCCAGTAGTAACCCGGGGGTGATCGATCAGCCCCAGCATTTT. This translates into CASSNPGVIDQPQHF.

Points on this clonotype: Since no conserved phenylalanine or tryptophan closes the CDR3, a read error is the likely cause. CDR3 in DNA: TGTGCCAGCATGAGGCAGCTGTCCCACAATAAGCAGTTCCTC. Amino acid sequence: CASMRQLSHNKQFL. The genes are TRBV6-2 or TRBV6-3 and TRBJ2-1; D is undetermined. The CDR3 extends over 14 amino acids. CDR1 is MNHEY, CDR2 SVGEGT, per germline.

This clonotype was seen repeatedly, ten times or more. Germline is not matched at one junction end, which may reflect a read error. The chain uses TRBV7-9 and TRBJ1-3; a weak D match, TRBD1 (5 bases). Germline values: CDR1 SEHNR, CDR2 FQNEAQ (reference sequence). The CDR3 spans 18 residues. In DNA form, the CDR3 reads TGTGCCAGCAGCCCGCAAGGGGATGGACTAAGCTCTGGAAACACCGTATATTTT. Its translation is CASSPQGDGLSSGNTVYF.